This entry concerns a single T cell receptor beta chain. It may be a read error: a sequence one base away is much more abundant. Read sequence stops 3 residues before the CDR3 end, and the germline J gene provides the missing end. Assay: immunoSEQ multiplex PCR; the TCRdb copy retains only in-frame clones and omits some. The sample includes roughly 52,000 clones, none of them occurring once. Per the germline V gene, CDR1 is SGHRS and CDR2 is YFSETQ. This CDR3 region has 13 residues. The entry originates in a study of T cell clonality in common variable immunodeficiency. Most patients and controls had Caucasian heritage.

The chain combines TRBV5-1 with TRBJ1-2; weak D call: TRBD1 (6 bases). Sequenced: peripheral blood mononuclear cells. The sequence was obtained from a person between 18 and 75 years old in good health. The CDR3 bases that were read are TGCGCCAGCAGTAGACAGGAAACAGATACG. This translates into CASSRQETDT. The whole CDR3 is CASSRQETDTYTF.